Shown below are 10 T cell receptor beta chains from a single sample sequenced in a study of cytomegalovirus exposure and HLA in healthy donors. It was with 60 Vbeta and 13 Jbeta primers that the PCR ran. The method was immunoSEQ multiplex PCR; TCRdb's version includes in-frame clones alone and lacks a portion of them. The sample lists approximately 290,000 clones, approximately 80% occurring once. Sequenced input: PBMCs. These receptors came from a girl aged 2 to 10 in good health and CMV-seronegative.

The chain couples TRBV29-1 to TRBJ2-2; TRBD1 matches at 8 bases. Germline V gene sequence: CDR1 SQVTM, CDR2 ANQGSEA. Unmatched junction bases numbered 11, after V lost 7 bases and J lost 1 base. The CDR3 has 16 amino acids. In nucleotides, the CDR3 is TGCAGCGGAGGCCCAGGGGGCGCGGGGAACACCGGGGAGCTGTTTTTT. This gives the protein CSGGPGGAGNTGELFF.

The chain links TRBV11-2 to TRBJ2-2; D ambiguous. V was trimmed by 3 bases and J by 2 bases, leaving 7 bases between them. The length of the CDR3 is 14 residues. Per germline, CDR1 SGHAT and CDR2 FQNNGV. The CDR3 DNA reads as TGTGCCAGCAGCTTTTTACTAAACACCGGGGAGCTGTTTTTT. This gives the protein CASSFLLNTGELFF.

This clone showed up just a few times. CDR3 in DNA: TGTGCCAGCAGTCCCGCGCGAGGGATGGGGAATGAGCAGTTCTTC. It is translated as CASSPARGMGNEQFF. The chain has TRBV27 and TRBJ2-1; D may be TRBD2 (5 bases). This CDR3 is 15 amino acids long. V lost 5 bases, J lost 7 bases, and 18 bases lay in between. From germline, CDR1 is MNHEY and CDR2 SMNVEV (reference sequence).

This clone was seen a single time. The chain recombines TRBV5-1 with TRBJ2-1; 7 bases fit TRBD2. This CDR3 contains 15 residues. J gave up 0 bases and V 2 bases, and 2 bases lay outside the gene matches. CDR1 and CDR2 from the germline V gene are SGHRS and YFSETQ. The DNA for the CDR3 is TGCGCCAGCAGCTTAGGGACTACCTCCTACAATGAGCAGTTCTTC. It is translated as CASSLGTTSYNEQFF.

J is TRBJ1-1 and V is TRBV6-5; TRBD1 is a possible D gene (5 bases). Germline CDR1 and CDR2: MNHEY and SVGAGI. Trimming left V 6 bases short and J 6 bases short, with 20 bases between. The CDR3 has 15 residues. CDR3 sequence reads: CASSTLGPGPAEAFF. The CDR3 bases are TGTGCCAGCAGCACCCTGGGGCCCGGTCCCGCTGAAGCTTTCTTT.

The chain links TRBV30 to TRBJ1-5; 12 bases line up with TRBD1. Trimming cost V 5 bases and J 7 bases; bases outside gene matches: 3. Germline CDR1 GTSNPN, CDR2 SVGIG (reference sequence). This CDR3 comprises 13 residues. CDR3 sequence: CAWGTGGRQPQHF. CDR3 in DNA: TGTGCCTGGGGGACAGGGGGCCGGCAGCCCCAGCATTTT.

Only a few counts were recorded for this clone. The chain recombines TRBV30 with TRBJ2-1; D ambiguous. CDR3 length: 12 amino acids. CDR1 is GTSNPN and CDR2 is SVGIG in the germline V gene (reference sequence). V lost 3 bases and J lost 12, with 15 bases in between. The CDR3 here is CAWSDTSLRQFF. DNA of the CDR3: TGTGCCTGGAGCGACACGAGTCTTCGGCAGTTCTTC.

The chain carries TRBV27 and TRBJ1-1; D not resolved. V lost 7 bases and J 6 bases, leaving 15 bases between the germline ends. Germline-derived CDR1 and CDR2 are MNHEY and SMNVEV (reference sequence). The CDR3 has 13 residues. CDR3 sequence reads: CASNPLLRAEAFF. CDR3 bases: TGTGCCAGCAATCCCCTCCTGCGCGCTGAAGCTTTCTTT.

With respect to this clone: At one end the junction does not follow the germline gene, possibly because of a read error. CDR3 loop: CSSSLGEGFGTEAFF. DNA of the CDR3: TGTTCCAGCAGCTTAGGTGAGGGTTTCGGCACTGAAGCTTTCTTT. V usage is TRBV7-9 and J usage is TRBJ1-1; no clear D. From germline, CDR1 is SEHNR and CDR2 FQNEAQ (reference sequence). The CDR3 has 15 amino acids.

The sample holds a few counts of this clone. Other DNA sequences in the same sample also yield this CDR3. The gene calls are TRBV28 and TRBJ2-7; D uncertain. The CDR3 extends over 10 amino acids. Trimming removed 6 bases from V and 2 bases from J, with 2 bases in between. Germline lookup yields CDR1 MDHEN and CDR2 SYDVKM. The CDR3 loop is CASSTYEQYF. The CDR3 region has the DNA TGTGCCAGCAGCACCTACGAGCAGTACTTC.